This T cell receptor beta chain was identified during a study of OX40 agonist ivuxolimab in advanced cancers. For the study at large: The study reported partial responses in three patients: one hepatocellular carcinoma, two cutaneous melanoma.

Blood specimens came from baseline, cycle 4 day 1, and cycle 7 day 1. TCRdb's copy holds only in-frame clones and misses some; the assay was immunoSEQ multiplex PCR. The table lists over 25,000 clones, 74% of them singletons, with roughly 12% in the top ten. V was pared by 4 bases and J by 7 bases, with 9 bases between. The CDR3 is 13 amino acids. Germline values: CDR1 SGHRS, CDR2 YFSETQ. This clone showed up just a few times. The chain recombines TRBV5-1 with TRBJ1-6; D is possibly TRBD1 (6 bases). Specimen: CD4+ or CD8+ T cells sorted from blood, collected in a trial of the OX40 agonist ivuxolimab. This TCR came from an adult with an advanced solid tumor such as melanoma, head and neck, liver or kidney cancer. CDR3: CASSPGENSPLHF. CDR3 in DNA: TGCGCCAGCAGCCCAGGGGAAAATTCACCCCTCCACTTT.